The 3 T cell receptor beta chains in this list originate from one sample, sequenced in a study of spatial heterogeneity in lung cancer. TCRdb recomputed calls from the 5' RACE reads with MiXCR, one row per CDR3 protein. The repertoire holds over 95,000 distinct CDR3 sequences, with 10% to 14% as singletons. Time point of the sample: blood at routine non-recurrence follow-up after resection. The input for sequencing was PBMCs, taken at follow-up. The receptors come from a female donor with early-stage non-small cell lung cancer.

The chain links TRBV20-1 to TRBJ2-5; D gene uncertain. V lost 0 bases and J lost 5, with 4 bases in between. This CDR3 has 11 residues. From germline, CDR1 is DFQATT and CDR2 SNEGSKA (reference sequence). For the CDR3, the DNA is TGCAGTGCTAGAGATCGGGAGACCCAGTACTTC. This sequence encodes CSARDRETQYF.

In its sample, this clonotype was seen a few times. The CDR3 loop is CAISIRGTSEAFF. CDR3 DNA: TGTGCCATCTCGATCAGGGGTACTTCCGAAGCTTTCTTT. The rearrangement links TRBV19 to TRBJ1-1, with D perhaps matching TRBD1 (6 bases). This CDR3 has 13 amino acids. The germline CDR1 and CDR2 sequences are LNHDA and SQIVND (reference sequence). V shed 10 bases and J shed 8 bases, with 20 bases lying between them.

This clonotype appeared a few times. The rearrangement uses TRBV28 and TRBJ1-5; D remains ambiguous. V was pared by 4 bases and J by 6 bases, with 7 bases between. This CDR3 spans 12 amino acids. Per the germline V gene, CDR1 is MDHEN and CDR2 is SYDVKM. In DNA form, the CDR3 reads TGTGCCAGCAGTTCGGTCCCTCAGCCCCAGCATTTT. It encodes CASSSVPQPQHF.